Listed here are 7 T cell receptor beta chains from one sample, sequenced in a study of blood T cells in healthy people across ages. Combining a sample-barcoded 5' primer with a J-beta primer mix, a second PCR ran for roughly 7 to 12 cycles. Via MiXCR, TCRdb re-called the 5' RACE reads, giving one row per CDR3 protein. The sample has over 1,500,000 distinct CDR3 sequences, approximately 39% seen once; the top ten hold about 23%. Material for sequencing was blood. The source is a human donor in good health.

The V gene is TRBV28, the J gene TRBJ1-1; D is perhaps TRBD1 (5 bases). The CDR3 runs to 15 residues. V lost 5 bases and J lost 1, with 14 bases in between. The germline CDR1 and CDR2 sequences are MDHEN and SYDVKM. In nucleotides, the CDR3 is TGTGCCAGCAGTCAACCCGGGGGACCGAACACTGAAGCTTTCTTT. This sequence encodes CASSQPGGPNTEAFF. Based on the CDR3 plus reference TRBV28 and TRBJ1-1, the full variable domain is DVKVTQSSRYLVKRTGEKVFLECVQDMDHENMFWYRQDPGLGLRLIYFSYDVKMKEKGDIPEGYSVSREKKERFSLILESASTNQTSMYLCASSQPGGPNTEAFFGQGTRLTVV.

The V gene is TRBV12-3 or TRBV12-4, the J gene TRBJ2-1; 11 positions agree with TRBD2. V trimming: 6 bases; J trimming: 8 bases; junction bases outside the gene matches: 6. There are 14 residues in the CDR3. In nucleotides, the CDR3 is TGTGCCAGCAGCGTAGCGGGGGGGTTCGATGAGCAGTTCTTC. This gives the protein CASSVAGGFDEQFF.

In this sample, this clonotype turned up a few times. The chain joins TRBV4-3 to TRBJ2-2; the D is unclear. Trimming removed 4 bases from V and 5 bases from J, with 14 bases in between. CDR3 length equals 15 residues. CDR1 is LGHNA and CDR2 is YSLEER in the germline V gene. The CDR3 spells CASSLRNYGTGELFF. For the CDR3, the DNA is TGCGCCAGCAGCCTTAGGAATTATGGGACCGGGGAGCTGTTTTTT.

This clonotype was counted a few times. The gene calls are TRBV5-5 and TRBJ1-1; D is uncertain. The length of the CDR3 is 14 residues. Per germline, CDR1 SGHKS and CDR2 YYEKEE (reference sequence). The V gene lost 4 bases and the J gene lost 0 bases, with 10 bases spanning the gap. In nucleotides, the CDR3 is TGTGCCAGCAGCCCCGGGTGGGTGAACACTGAAGCTTTCTTT. Amino acids: CASSPGWVNTEAFF.

This clonotype was seen only a few times. This rearrangement joins TRBV7-6 to TRBJ2-1, with a possible D match to TRBD2 (7 bases). The CDR3 length is 15 residues. CDR1 SGHVS and CDR2 FNYEAQ come from the germline V gene. V lost 3 bases and J lost 4, with 13 bases in between. The CDR3 spells CASSFGGGQYNEQFF. The CDR3 DNA follows: TGTGCCAGCAGCTTCGGCGGGGGCCAGTACAATGAGCAGTTCTTC.

This chain uses TRBV9 with TRBJ1-6; D gene uncertain. Germline CDR1 SGDLS, CDR2 YYNGEE. The CDR3 is 17 residues long. V shed 3 bases and J shed 6 bases, with 19 bases lying between them. CDR3 protein: CASSATDRAWSNSPLHF. The CDR3, as DNA: TGTGCCAGCAGCGCTACGGACCGGGCCTGGAGTAATTCACCCCTCCACTTT.

V gene TRBV5-1 combines with J gene TRBJ2-1; 11 nucleotides agree with TRBD2. V lost 1 base and J lost 4; bases outside the gene matches: 7. The germline V gene has CDR1 SGHRS and CDR2 YFSETQ. The CDR3 sequence is 17 residues long. CDR3 sequence (DNA): TGCGCCAGCAGCTTGTCTTACGGGACTAGCGGTTACAATGAGCAGTTCTTC. This codes for CASSLSYGTSGYNEQFF.